This T cell receptor (beta chain) was obtained from a study of T cell changes during pregnancy in multiple sclerosis. TCRdb's copy holds only in-frame clones and misses some; the assay was immunoSEQ multiplex PCR. Of about 110,000 clones in the sample, 85% to 95% are singletons; the top ten hold less than 2%. The germline gives CDR1 LNHDA, CDR2 SQIVND (reference sequence). This CDR3 has 14 residues. The V end was cut by 5 bases, the J end by 3 bases, with 13 bases between. This clone was detected only a few times. The specimen was peripheral blood, collected after pregnancy. The sequence came from a female donor with multiple sclerosis, enrolled in a pregnancy study. This chain joins TRBV19 and TRBJ1-1; D uncertain. The CDR3 DNA follows: TGTGCCAGTAGTTTCCCGGGCGGGGACACTGAAGCTTTCTTT. This codes for CASSFPGGDTEAFF. The variable domain in full, completed from reference TRBV19 and TRBJ1-1, reads DGGITQSPKYLFRKEGQNVTLSCEQNLNHDAMYWYRQDPGQGLRLIYYSQIVNDFQKGDIAEGYSVSREKKESFPLTVTSAQKNPTAFYLCASSFPGGDTEAFFGQGTRLTVV.